The TCR beta chain described here comes from a study of cytomegalovirus exposure and HLA in healthy donors. Study background: Out of approximately 400 genotyped donors, roughly 80% belonged to the Caucasian-associated ancestry cluster.

PCR amplification relied on 60 Vbeta primers (plus 13 Jbeta primers). Clones were sequenced by immunoSEQ multiplex PCR, and TCRdb holds only the in-frame ones, with some missing. In the table there are about 180,000 clones, about 80% of which are singletons. Germline values: CDR1 MNHNY, CDR2 SVGAGI (reference sequence). V shed 6 bases, J shed 2 bases, and the junction held 5 bases outside the gene matches. The CDR3 length is 15 residues. General study points: Other equally common chains were less clonally expanded than HLA-associated TCR beta chains, a later analysis showed. The HLA-A and HLA-B alleles of most subjects were reportedly predicted accurately from TCR beta sequences. Another analysis was done later, and it associated 15,000 or so TCR beta sequences with HLA alleles at 0.05 false discovery rate.

Concerning this clone: Its antigen is not known.

The J gene is TRBJ1-5, the V gene TRBV6-6, with 9 positions matching TRBD1. Sequenced input: PBMCs. This TCR derives from a man aged 55 to 70 in good health and CMV-seronegative. The CDR3 sequence: CASSWTGVGNQPQHF. The CDR3 coding sequence is TGTGCCAGCAGCTGGACAGGGGTGGGCAATCAGCCCCAGCATTTT.